The source of this TCR beta chain is a study of T-cell reconstitution after alpha-beta-depleted transplantation in children. Broader study findings: Several hundred rapidly expanded clones from non-depleted graft cells reportedly supplied alpha-beta T cells about two months post-transplant. Where some patients showed high TCRbeta diversity at day 60, it came from recipient T cells and thymic progenitors that had survived. Fresh T-cell production supplied most of the T-cell counts and diversity seen one year after transplant.

For TCRbeta, the library was prepared with unique molecular identifiers. TCRdb re-derived calls from the PCR reads in MiXCR, one entry per CDR3 protein. The sample lists some 550,000 distinct CDR3 sequences, about 21% seen once, with around 14% in the top ten. Trimming at V came to 5 bases and at J to 2 bases, leaving 5 bases not matched to a gene. CDR3 length equals 15 residues. Germline CDR1 is SGHVS and CDR2 is FNYEAQ. Concerning this clonotype itself: Antigen: not known.

This material consisted of PBMCs, mostly from graft donor cells, taken 360 days after TCRalphabeta/CD19-depleted stem cell transplant. The origin of this receptor is a boy younger than two who had a stem cell transplant for acute myeloid leukemia, so the T cells may come from the graft donor. The chain combines TRBV7-6 with TRBJ2-4; 8 nucleotides align to TRBD1. CDR3 amino acids: CASSGGTGTKNIQYF. The CDR3 nucleotides read TGTGCCAGCAGCGGCGGGACAGGAACCAAAAACATTCAGTACTTC.